Below, 10 T cell receptor beta chains from the same sample are listed, as sequenced in a study of T cells in women clearing cervical HPV infection. Profiled with immunoSEQ multiplex PCR; TCRdb holds only in-frame clones, not every one. This sample lists roughly 32,000 clones; its ten largest clones have roughly 3.6%. Sequenced: blood buffy coat. The receptors here all came from a woman between 18 and 75 years old with a cervical HPV16 infection that either progressed to CIN3+ or cleared (not recorded which).

The CDR3 DNA, read in part, is TGCAGCGTGACACCGGGACTAGCGGTTCACGAG. Its protein is CSVTPGLAVHE. The full CDR3 sequence reads CSVTPGLAVHEQYF. This rearrangement joins TRBV29-1 to TRBJ2-7, with 11 positions matching TRBD2. The CDR3 extends 3 residues past the end of the read, so its final part is completed from the germline J gene. CDR1 SQVTM and CDR2 ANQGSEA come from the germline V gene. The CDR3 length is 14 residues. Trimming took 6 bases from V and 5 from J; bases not matched to a gene: 9.

As regards this clone: The read comes to an end 3 residues before the CDR3 does, leaving the germline J gene to fill in the end. The V and J genes are TRBV6-1 and TRBJ2-1, with 8 bases lining up with TRBD2. This CDR3 spans 16 amino acids. Germline V gene lookup returns CDR1 MNHNS and CDR2 SASEGT. The J segment lost 9 bases and the V segment lost 4 bases, leaving 14 bases of the junction unmatched. The CDR3 DNA, read in part, is TGTGCCAGCAGTGCGGGGGGGGCCAGTATTTTCGCTGAG. It encodes CASSAGGASIFAE. The full-length CDR3 reads as CASSAGGASIFAEQFF.

A note on this clone: The CDR3 end lies 3 residues beyond the end of the read and is filled in from the germline J gene. The rearrangement joins TRBV19 to TRBJ2-5; possible D gene TRBD2, 5 bases. The CDR3 loop spans 15 amino acids. V gave up 6 bases and J gave up 4 bases, with 18 bases separating them. Germline values: CDR1 LNHDA, CDR2 SQIVND (reference sequence). The DNA read from the CDR3 is TGTGCCAGTAGCGGCATAGGTCGGGGTCGAGAGACC. Translating it yields CASSGIGRGRET. The whole CDR3 sequence reads CASSGIGRGRETQYF.

Comments on this clone: The observed sequence ends 3 residues before the CDR3 terminus, with the missing tail filled in from the germline J gene. J is TRBJ2-1 and V is TRBV5-4; 7 bases are shared with TRBD2. Per the germline V gene, CDR1 is SGHNT and CDR2 is YYREEE (reference sequence). V shed 1 base, J shed 7 bases, and the junction held 8 bases outside the gene matches. The CDR3 sequence is 15 residues long. The sequenced CDR3 bases are TGTGCCAGCAGCTTGCGACTAGCCGATCGGAATGAG. Its translation: CASSLRLADRNE. The entire CDR3 reads CASSLRLADRNEQFF.

Points on this clone: The CDR3 end is not reached by the read, which stops 3 residues before it; the germline J gene fills it in. In the same sample, other DNA sequences code for this CDR3. The chain couples TRBV5-6 to TRBJ1-3; TRBD1 agrees at 9 bases. The CDR3 has 14 residues. The germline gives CDR1 SGHDT, CDR2 YYEEEE. V was pared by 4 bases and J by 4 bases, with 3 bases of the junction left unmatched. The part of the CDR3 DNA that was read is TGTGCCAGCAGCATACAGGGGGCGGGAAACACC. This translates into CASSIQGAGNT. The whole CDR3 region reads CASSIQGAGNTIYF.

A remark on this clone: The CDR3 goes on 3 residues after the read ends, and that part is filled in from the germline J gene. This chain joins TRBV2 and TRBJ2-5; maybe TRBD1 (5 bases). CDR1 is SNHLY and CDR2 is FYNNEI in the germline V gene. The CDR3 length is 13 residues. Trimming took 3 bases from V and 7 from J, leaving 12 bases between them. Here the CDR3 reads CASSDSFRGTQYF. Partial CDR3 DNA: TGTGCCAGCAGTGACTCGTTTAGGGGGACC.

Points on this clone: The read ends 3 residues shy of where the CDR3 ends; the end is completed using the germline J gene. V usage is TRBV30 and J usage is TRBJ2-6; the D gene is possibly TRBD1 (6 bases). With 7 bases removed from V and 8 bases from J, the gap between germline ends came to 15 bases. CDR3 size: 13 residues. The germline V gene encodes CDR1 GTSNPN and CDR2 SVGIG (reference sequence). CDR3 sequence: CASYQGFSNVLTF. The sequenced CDR3 bases are TGTGCCTCCTATCAGGGGTTCTCCAACGTC.

On this clone itself: The observed sequence ends 3 residues before the CDR3 terminus, with the missing tail filled in from the germline J gene. This chain uses TRBV2 with TRBJ2-2, with 7 positions matching TRBD1. V lost 8 bases, J lost 2 bases, and 5 bases stayed unmatched. Germline assignment: CDR1 SNHLY and CDR2 FYNNEI. The CDR3 consists of 14 residues. CDR3 protein: CASHRGPNTGELFF. CDR3 DNA, as far as it was read: TGTGCCAGCCACAGGGGTCCCAACACCGGGGAG.

Details on this clone: The read stops 3 residues short of the end of the CDR3; the missing end is completed from the germline J gene. The rearrangement uses TRBV30 and TRBJ1-2; 12 nucleotides match TRBD1. This CDR3 spans 14 amino acids. V lost 3 bases, J lost 6 bases, and 5 bases stayed unmatched. Germline V gene lookup returns CDR1 GTSNPN and CDR2 SVGIG (reference sequence). CDR3 DNA (partial): TGTGCCTGGAGCAGGGACAGGGGGCCTAATGGC. Amino acids: CAWSRDRGPNG. The whole CDR3 sequence reads CAWSRDRGPNGYTF.

As for this clone: The read ends 3 residues early relative to the CDR3; the germline J gene fills the gap. The genes are TRBV7-6 and TRBJ2-7, with a weak D call TRBD2 (5 bases). The CDR3 runs to 14 residues. The V end was cut by 6 bases, the J end by 5 bases, with 17 bases between. Germline assignment: CDR1 SGHVS and CDR2 FNYEAQ. CDR3 protein: CASSPGFHEHEQYF. CDR3 DNA, as far as it was read: TGTGCCAGCAGTCCGGGGTTCCACGAGCACGAG. Filled out from reference TRBV7-6 and TRBJ2-7, the complete variable domain reads GAGVSQSPRYKVTKRGQDVALRCDPISGHVSLYWYRQALGQGPEFLTYFNYEAQQDKSGLPNDRFSAERPEGSISTLTIQRTEQRDSAMYRCASSPGFHEHEQYFGPGTRLTVT.